Reported below is one T cell receptor beta chain. The antigen remains undetermined. The same CDR3 can be traced to other DNA sequences in this sample. This entry belongs to a study of cytomegalovirus exposure and HLA in healthy donors. General observations from the study: With high specificity and sensitivity, the classifier reportedly diagnosed cytomegalovirus status.

The data were produced by immunoSEQ multiplex PCR, yet TCRdb's version contains in-frame clones alone and is incomplete. This table holds more than 90,000 clones, approximately 91% found once. The V gene end was trimmed by 5 bases and the J gene end by 2 bases; junction bases not matched to a gene: 3. Germline CDR1 and CDR2: MNHEY and SMNVEV (reference sequence). The CDR3 loop spans 14 amino acids. Sequences were obtained from PBMCs. V is TRBV27 and J is TRBJ1-5, with 7 bases aligning to TRBD1. This receptor was identified in a man younger than 35 in good health and CMV-seropositive. The CDR3 coding sequence is TGTGCCAGCAGTCTAACAGGGGGCAATCAGCCCCAGCATTTT. The encoded protein is CASSLTGGNQPQHF.